The clone carrying this T cell receptor (beta chain) was found once. Its antigen is unidentified. This sample was taken from a study of cytomegalovirus exposure and HLA in healthy donors. PCR employed 60 Vbeta and 13 Jbeta primers. Sequenced by immunoSEQ multiplex PCR; TCRdb stores in-frame clones only, minus some. The top ten clones hold 0.69% of a sample with 170,000 or so clones, around 80% of them seen once. The J segment lost 2 bases and the V segment lost 5 bases, leaving 7 bases of the junction unmatched. Germline assignment: CDR1 SEHNR and CDR2 FQNEAQ (reference sequence). CDR3 size: 16 residues. Findings and caveats of the study: Altogether, 164 TCR beta chains were recorded as cytomegalovirus-associated. Because they were indistinguishable, some V segments, including TRBV6-2 and TRBV6-3, were excluded.

Sample: PBMCs. This sequence was found in a woman between 40 and 50 years old in good health and CMV-seronegative. The chain couples TRBV7-9 to TRBJ1-1; 11 bases agree with TRBD1. The CDR3 is CASSRRTGGTNTEAFF. The CDR3 DNA is TGTGCCAGCAGCAGACGGACAGGGGGCACCAACACTGAAGCTTTCTTT.